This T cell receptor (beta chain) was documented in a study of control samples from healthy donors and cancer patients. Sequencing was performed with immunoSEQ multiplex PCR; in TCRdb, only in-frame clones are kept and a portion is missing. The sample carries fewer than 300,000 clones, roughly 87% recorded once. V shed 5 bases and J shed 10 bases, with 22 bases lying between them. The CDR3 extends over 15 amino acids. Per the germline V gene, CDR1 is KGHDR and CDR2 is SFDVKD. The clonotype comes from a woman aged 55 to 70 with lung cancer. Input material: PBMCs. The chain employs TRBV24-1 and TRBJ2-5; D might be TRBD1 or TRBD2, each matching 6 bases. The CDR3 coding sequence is TGTGCCACCAGTGCCACGGACCTAACGAGGGGGGACCAGTACTTC. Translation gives CATSATDLTRGDQYF.